This T cell receptor beta chain is from a study of shared clonotypes between healthy human individuals. Study-level points and caveats: On the whole, naive subsets had larger estimated richness than memory subsets had. In four donors, about 5% of naive CD4 clonotypes appeared in common.

The assay ran at deep level. As handled by the study authors: As immunoSEQ supplied junction-only sequences (without quality scores), filtering differed. The table came from immunoSEQ multiplex PCR; TCRdb's copy has only in-frame clones and leaves some out. The DNA gave D and trimming, while V, J and clone size come from that table. The data contain 1,400,000 or so clones, just under 99% of them singletons. A word on this clone: Its antigen is as yet unknown.

The CDR3 is 14 residues long. CDR1 and CDR2 (germline): SGDLS, YYNGEE. The V and J ends lost 3 bases and 7 bases, in that order; junction bases with no gene match: 8. This sequence was found in a man younger than 40 in good health. The rearrangement uses TRBV9 and TRBJ2-3, with 7 nucleotides matching TRBD2. The specimen sequenced was naive CD4+ T cells sorted from blood. Subset defined: CD45RA+ positively selected. The CDR3 DNA reads as TGTGCCAGCAGCGGCGGGGGAGGCGTACATACGCAGTATTTT. This gives the protein CASSGGGGVHTQYF.